This T cell receptor (beta chain) was profiled in a study of spatial heterogeneity in lung cancer. Study details: Beta-chain sequences were consistently detected more often than alpha-chain sequences. General study points: How many expanded intratumoral alpha and beta TCRs were present tracked the tumor mutation count, which was a count of nonsynonymous mutations.

TCRdb re-derived calls from the 5' RACE reads in MiXCR, one entry per CDR3 protein. The sample has 15,000 to 20,000 distinct CDR3 sequences; around 6.5% are singletons. The time point was: sample taken at primary tumor resection. To note about this clonotype: The antigen remains unidentified.

The TCR was taken from a female donor with early-stage non-small cell lung cancer. Sequenced here: lung tumor tissue, sampled at surgery.

CDR3 region: CASSFSVGNTEAFF. The CDR3 DNA reads as TGCGCCAGCAGCTTCTCCGTTGGTAACACTGAAGCTTTCTTT. This rearrangement joins TRBV5-1 to TRBJ1-1; D remains ambiguous. Trimming left V 2 bases short and J 2 bases short, with 10 bases between. The germline gives CDR1 SGHRS, CDR2 YFSETQ. The CDR3 is made up of 14 amino acids.